A single sample gave rise to the 27 T cell receptor beta chains below, sequenced in a study of cytomegalovirus exposure and HLA in healthy donors. Primers: 60 Vbeta forward and 13 Jbeta reverse. Some clones are missing from TCRdb's copy, which holds only in-frame ones; the method was immunoSEQ multiplex PCR. This table has some 130,000 clones, over 50% appearing once. Material for sequencing was PBMCs. These receptors were collected from a human donor in good health.

The V and J genes are TRBV20-1 and TRBJ1-5; D gene ambiguous. CDR3 length: 10 residues. The germline V gene encodes CDR1 DFQATT and CDR2 SNEGSKA (reference sequence). The ends were cut back, 3 bases at V and 12 bases at J, with 9 bases in the middle. The CDR3 nucleotides read TGCAGTGCTAGTGAGGCCATCCAGCATTTT. Amino acids: CSASEAIQHF.

Only one count was recorded for this clone. The chain recombines TRBV5-1 with TRBJ2-7; D possibly corresponds to TRBD2 (6 bases). Per germline, CDR1 SGHRS and CDR2 YFSETQ. V shed 9 bases and J shed 6 bases, with 25 bases lying between them. CDR3 length equals 15 residues. Written as DNA, the CDR3 is TGCGCCACTCAGTCTGGGGACTGGACAACTCCCGAGCAGTACTTC. Amino acids: CATQSGDWTTPEQYF.

As for this clone: The germline gene is not matched at one end of the junction; a read error may be the cause. The chain uses TRBV18 and TRBJ1-3; possible D gene TRBD1, 5 bases. CDR3 length: 14 amino acids. Germline V gives CDR1 KGHSH, CDR2 LQKENI. CDR3 in amino acids: CASSPQGGGNAIYF. The CDR3, as DNA: TGTGCCAGCTCACCTCAGGGAGGTGGAAACGCCATATATTTT. The full variable domain, with the rest looked up from reference TRBV18 and TRBJ1-3, is NAGVMQNPRHLVRRRGQEARLRCSPMKGHSHVYWYRQLPEEGLKFMVYLQKENIIDESGMPKERFSAEFPKEGPSILRIQQVVRGDSAAYFCASSPQGGGNAIYFGEGSWLTVV.

This clone has only a few counts. V usage is TRBV5-1 and J usage is TRBJ2-5, with TRBD2 as a possible D gene (6 bases). Germline V gene sequence: CDR1 SGHRS, CDR2 YFSETQ. The CDR3 runs to 15 residues. Trimming cost V 4 bases and J 5 bases, with 18 bases left between them. CDR3 in DNA: TGCGCCAGCAGCCCTAGGGAGGAGTATTGGGAGACCCAGTACTTC. Translation: CASSPREEYWETQYF.

The J gene is TRBJ2-7, the V gene TRBV5-1; 12 bases align to TRBD2. V gave up 0 bases and J gave up 8 bases; unmatched junction bases: 6. The V gene's germline CDR1 is SGHRS and CDR2 YFSETQ. The CDR3 length is 15 residues. The CDR3 DNA reads as TGCGCCAGCAGCTTGGTGACTAGCGGGAGCAGGAAGCAGTACTTC. Amino acids: CASSLVTSGSRKQYF.

The chain combines TRBV6-6 with TRBJ2-5, with a weak D call TRBD2 (5 bases). CDR3 length: 14 amino acids. Looked up from germline, CDR1 is MNHNY and CDR2 is SVGAGI (reference sequence). The germline V and J ends were trimmed by 6 bases and 2 bases, with 13 bases remaining between them. The CDR3 DNA reads as TGTGCCAGCAGAACTTTAGGGAGACAAGAGACCCAGTACTTC. This translates into CASRTLGRQETQYF.

The chain carries TRBV28 and TRBJ1-6; 8 nucleotides line up with TRBD1. The CDR3 totals 15 residues. With V trimmed by 3 bases and J by 10 bases, 8 bases remained unmatched. Germline V gene lookup returns CDR1 MDHEN and CDR2 SYDVKM. The CDR3 DNA sequence: TGTGCCAGCAGTTTCCAGACAGGGGTCGGCTCACCCCTCCACTTT. Its protein is CASSFQTGVGSPLHF.

This clone was counted a single time. The chain couples TRBV9 to TRBJ2-6, with 7 nucleotides matching TRBD2. Trimming cost V 3 bases and J 1 base; bases outside gene matches: 4. From germline, CDR1 is SGDLS and CDR2 YYNGEE. This CDR3 has 16 amino acids. For the CDR3, the DNA is TGTGCCAGCAGCGCCGCTAGCGGTTCTGGGGCCAACGTCCTGACTTTC. Translation gives CASSAASGSGANVLTF.

The rearrangement joins TRBV11-2 to TRBJ2-2; D unresolved. Trimming shortened V by 3 bases and J by 4 bases, and 15 bases separated the two germline ends. Germline-derived CDR1 and CDR2 are SGHAT and FQNNGV. The CDR3 consists of 16 residues. The CDR3 DNA reads as TGTGCCAGCAGCTTGCCTAGAACCCATTCCACCGGGGAGCTGTTTTTT. As protein: CASSLPRTHSTGELFF.

The chain has TRBV27 and TRBJ2-7; 12 nucleotides line up with TRBD2. This CDR3 is 13 amino acids long. Germline CDR1 reads MNHEY; CDR2 reads SMNVEV (reference sequence). Unmatched junction bases numbered 4, after V lost 7 bases and J lost 6 bases. In nucleotides, the CDR3 is TGTGCCAGCACCTCTAGCGGGAGGGGCGAGCAGTACTTC. Its protein is CASTSSGRGEQYF.

This chain connects TRBV7-9 to TRBJ1-2, with 7 bases lining up with TRBD1. Trimming removed 5 bases from V and 8 bases from J; junction bases left unmatched: 11. The length of the CDR3 is 14 residues. Per the germline V gene, CDR1 is SEHNR and CDR2 is FQNEAQ (reference sequence). In DNA, the CDR3 is TGTGCCAGCAGCCAGACAGGGTACGGCCGAGGCTACACCTTC. This codes for CASSQTGYGRGYTF. Supplemented by reference TRBV7-9 and TRBJ1-2, the full variable domain reads DTGVSQNPRHKITKRGQNVTFRCDPISEHNRLYWYRQTLGQGPEFLTYFQNEAQLEKSRLLSDRFSAERPKGSFSTLEIQRTEQGDSAMYLCASSQTGYGRGYTFGSGTRLTVV.

V usage is TRBV5-6 and J usage is TRBJ2-7; D perhaps matches TRBD2 (6 bases). V lost 2 bases to trimming and J lost 4 bases, with 16 bases between them. CDR1 is SGHDT, CDR2 YYEEEE, per germline. The CDR3 contains 15 residues. This chain's CDR3 is CASSFVGVAGYEQYF. The CDR3 coding sequence is TGTGCCAGCAGCTTTGTCGGGGTCGCGGGGTACGAGCAGTACTTC. The full variable domain, its missing parts supplied by reference TRBV5-6 and TRBJ2-7, is DAGVTQSPTHLIKTRGQQVTLRCSPKSGHDTVSWYQQALGQGPQFIFQYYEEEERQRGNFPDRFSGHQFPNYSSELNVNALLLGDSALYLCASSFVGVAGYEQYFGPGTRLTVT.

This chain links TRBV2 with TRBJ2-7; TRBD1 might be the D (5 bases). V was cut by 3 bases and J by 5 bases, with 14 bases left in between. Germline CDR1 reads SNHLY; CDR2 reads FYNNEI. The CDR3 consists of 14 residues. This CDR3 is CASSEGGVGDEQYF. In DNA, the CDR3 is TGTGCCAGCAGTGAGGGTGGGGTAGGGGACGAGCAGTACTTC.

In this sample, this clone turned up once. The V call is TRBV18, the J call TRBJ1-2, with 10 bases matching TRBD1. The CDR3 consists of 15 residues. Trimming at V came to 3 bases and at J to 7 bases, leaving 8 bases not matched to a gene. Germline V gives CDR1 KGHSH, CDR2 LQKENI. The CDR3: CASSPGGQGVSGYTF. The CDR3 bases are TGTGCCAGCTCACCGGGTGGACAGGGGGTCTCTGGCTACACCTTC. The full variable domain, its missing parts supplied by reference TRBV18 and TRBJ1-2, is NAGVMQNPRHLVRRRGQEARLRCSPMKGHSHVYWYRQLPEEGLKFMVYLQKENIIDESGMPKERFSAEFPKEGPSILRIQQVVRGDSAAYFCASSPGGQGVSGYTFGSGTRLTVV.

CDR3 in amino acids: CAITAFRGSSYEQYF. The CDR3 DNA is TGTGCCATTACCGCATTTCGGGGGAGCTCCTACGAGCAGTACTTC. V is TRBV28 and J is TRBJ2-7; D is possibly TRBD2 (6 bases). This CDR3 comprises 15 residues. Per germline, CDR1 MDHEN and CDR2 SYDVKM. Trimming stripped 10 bases from V and 0 bases from J, with 19 bases between.

Remarks on this clone: One end of the junction does not line up with germline, which may come from a read error. The genes are TRBV28 and TRBJ2-3; 8 bases map to TRBD2. Germline V gives CDR1 MDHEN, CDR2 SYDVKM. The CDR3 has 16 amino acids. DNA of the CDR3: TGTGCCAGCAGTTTACCCAACTTAGGCGGGAGGACCCCAGGGTGGTTT. This sequence encodes CASSLPNLGGRTPGWF. Looking up the rest from reference TRBV28 and TRBJ2-3 gives the full variable domain: DVKVTQSSRYLVKRTGEKVFLECVQDMDHENMFWYRQDPGLGLRLIYFSYDVKMKEKGDIPEGYSVSREKKERFSLILESASTNQTSMYLCASSLPNLGGRTPGWFGPGTRLTVL.

The chain links TRBV5-4 to TRBJ2-1; the match to TRBD1 covers 9 bases. The V segment lost 2 bases and the J segment 10 bases; nucleotides outside the gene matches: 13. The CDR3 is 16 residues long. Per the germline V gene, CDR1 is SGHNT and CDR2 is YYREEE (reference sequence). The CDR3 sequence: CASSFPGQGFVGEQFF. The CDR3 nucleotides read TGTGCCAGCAGCTTCCCCGGACAGGGGTTTGTGGGCGAGCAGTTCTTC.

This clone was observed a handful of times. The V gene is TRBV7-9, the J gene TRBJ1-3; no definite D call. Germline V gives CDR1 SEHNR, CDR2 FQNEAQ (reference sequence). V was cut by 0 bases and J by 0 bases, with 6 bases left in between. This CDR3 is 15 amino acids long. Here the CDR3 DNA reads TGTGCCAGCAGCTTAGCGCGGGGCTCTGGAAACACCATATATTTT. Translating gives CASSLARGSGNTIYF.

This clone was recorded once. This chain uses TRBV14 with TRBJ2-7; weak D call: TRBD2 (5 bases). The CDR3 has 15 amino acids. Trimming removed 1 base at V and 4 bases at J, with 14 bases between. The germline V gene has CDR1 SGHDN and CDR2 FVKESK. Here the CDR3 DNA reads TGTGCCAGCAGCCAAGGTCGTGGGAGTTGGTACGAGCAGTACTTC. The encoded protein is CASSQGRGSWYEQYF. The entire variable domain, with the rest obtained from reference TRBV14 and TRBJ2-7, is as follows: EAGVTQFPSHSVIEKGQTVTLRCDPISGHDNLYWYRRVMGKEIKFLLHFVKESKQDESGMPNNRFLAERTGGTYSTLKVQPAELEDSGVYFCASSQGRGSWYEQYFGPGTRLTVT.

The chain is built from TRBV18 and TRBJ2-7; tentatively, D is TRBD2 (6 bases). The CDR3 runs 15 residues. Trimming cost V 3 bases and J 2 bases, with 14 bases left between them. Germline V gene data show CDR1 as KGHSH and CDR2 as LQKENI. CDR3 sequence: CASSPPAGRTYEQYF. CDR3 bases: TGTGCCAGCTCACCTCCAGCGGGCCGGACCTACGAGCAGTACTTC. The full variable domain, with the rest looked up from reference TRBV18 and TRBJ2-7, is NAGVMQNPRHLVRRRGQEARLRCSPMKGHSHVYWYRQLPEEGLKFMVYLQKENIIDESGMPKERFSAEFPKEGPSILRIQQVVRGDSAAYFCASSPPAGRTYEQYFGPGTRLTVT.

The rearrangement links TRBV28 to TRBJ2-7; tentative D call: TRBD2 (7 bases). The germline V and J ends were trimmed by 4 bases and 7 bases, with 11 bases remaining between them. The CDR3 runs to 12 residues. In germline, CDR1 is MDHEN, CDR2 SYDVKM. The CDR3 loop is CASSSGGLEQYF. CDR3 in DNA: TGTGCCAGCAGTTCCGGGGGGCTTGAGCAGTACTTC.

V gene TRBV5-1 combines with J gene TRBJ2-7, with D tentatively TRBD1 (5 bases). Germline V gene lookup returns CDR1 SGHRS and CDR2 YFSETQ. The CDR3 covers 17 residues. The germline V and J ends were trimmed by 0 bases and 0 bases, with 16 bases remaining between them. The CDR3 is CASSLVLDRFYSYEQYF. DNA for the CDR3: TGCGCCAGCAGCTTGGTCCTCGACAGATTTTACTCCTACGAGCAGTACTTC.

Here the CDR3 reads CASSQPTAERASGANVLTF. CDR3 sequence (DNA): TGCGCCAGCAGCCAACCGACGGCGGAAAGAGCCTCTGGGGCCAACGTCCTGACTTTC. V usage is TRBV4-1 and J usage is TRBJ2-6; D uncertain. V was pared by 2 bases and J by 0 bases, with 17 bases between. This CDR3 has 19 residues. Germline-derived CDR1 and CDR2 are MGHRA and YSYEKL.

The gene calls are TRBV7-2 and TRBJ2-5; 9 bases line up with TRBD2. The CDR3 has 17 amino acids. Germline V gives CDR1 SGHTA, CDR2 FQGNSA. V shed 1 base, J shed 1 base, and the junction held 7 bases outside the gene matches. CDR3 bases: TGTGCCAGCAGCTTAGTCGGGTCTAGCGGGGCCCAAGAGACCCAGTACTTC. Protein sequence: CASSLVGSSGAQETQYF.

The V call is TRBV7-3, the J call TRBJ2-2, with D tentatively TRBD2 (5 bases). This CDR3 has 16 residues. Germline CDR1 and CDR2: SGHTA and FQGTGA. The V end lost 1 base, the J end lost 1 base, and 10 bases lay between the germline ends. Here the CDR3 DNA reads TGTGCCAGCAGCTTAAGGCCGGGGATGAACACCGGGGAGCTGTTTTTT. Amino acids: CASSLRPGMNTGELFF. Based on the CDR3 plus reference TRBV7-3 and TRBJ2-2, the full variable domain is GAGVSQTPSNKVTEKGKYVELRCDPISGHTALYWYRQSLGQGPEFLIYFQGTGAADDSGLPNDRFFAVRPEGSVSTLKIQRTERGDSAVYLCASSLRPGMNTGELFFGEGSRLTVL.

This clone came up a few times. V gene TRBV7-9 combines with J gene TRBJ2-3; no firm D call. V was pared by 3 bases and J by 4 bases, with 5 bases between. This CDR3 has 12 amino acids. CDR1 SEHNR and CDR2 FQNEAQ come from the germline V gene (reference sequence). CDR3 sequence reads: CASSFEPDTQYF. The DNA for the CDR3 is TGTGCCAGCAGCTTCGAGCCAGATACGCAGTATTTT.

The J gene is TRBJ2-1, the V gene TRBV2, with D perhaps matching TRBD2 (7 bases). Germline assignment: CDR1 SNHLY and CDR2 FYNNEI. V lost 5 bases and J 4 bases, leaving 24 bases between the germline ends. This CDR3 is built from 18 residues. The CDR3 is CASSSPLLGGGGYNEQFF. CDR3 DNA: TGTGCCAGCAGTTCCCCTCTACTAGGGGGGGGCGGGTACAATGAGCAGTTCTTC.